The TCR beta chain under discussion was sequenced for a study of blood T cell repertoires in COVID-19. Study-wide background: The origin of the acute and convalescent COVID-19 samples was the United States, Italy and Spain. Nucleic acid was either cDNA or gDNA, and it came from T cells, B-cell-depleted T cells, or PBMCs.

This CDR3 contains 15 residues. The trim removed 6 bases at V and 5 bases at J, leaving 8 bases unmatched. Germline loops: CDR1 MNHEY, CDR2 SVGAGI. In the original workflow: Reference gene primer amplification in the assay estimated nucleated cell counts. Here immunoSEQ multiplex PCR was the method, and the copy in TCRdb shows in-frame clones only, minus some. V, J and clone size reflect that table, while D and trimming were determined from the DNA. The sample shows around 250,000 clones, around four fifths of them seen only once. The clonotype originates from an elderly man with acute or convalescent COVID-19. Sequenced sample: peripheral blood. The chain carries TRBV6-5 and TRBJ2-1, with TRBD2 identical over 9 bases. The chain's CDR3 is CASSQAGGANNEQFF. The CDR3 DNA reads TGTGCCAGCAGCCAAGCGGGAGGCGCAAACAATGAGCAGTTCTTC.